This TCR beta chain was sequenced for a study of OX40 agonist ivuxolimab in advanced cancers. Deletions cut 0 bases from V and 8 bases from J, with 10 bases between. This CDR3 comprises 13 residues. Germline V gene data show CDR1 as PRHDT and CDR2 as FYEKMQ (reference sequence). Assay: immunoSEQ multiplex PCR; the TCRdb copy retains only in-frame clones and omits some. This sample has more than 55,000 clones, with 70% to 90% found just once. The sequences come from CD4+ or CD8+ T cells sorted from blood, collected in a trial of the OX40 agonist ivuxolimab. V gene TRBV13 combines with J gene TRBJ1-2, with D unresolved. This TCR derives from an adult with an advanced solid tumor such as melanoma, head and neck, liver or kidney cancer. CDR3 coding DNA: TGTGCCAGCAGCTTAGGCGGGTACGAGGGCTACACCTTC. Protein sequence: CASSLGGYEGYTF.